The clone carrying this TCR beta chain was observed many times. Clones were sequenced by immunoSEQ multiplex PCR, and TCRdb holds only the in-frame ones, with some missing. This table has about 190,000 clones, 75% to 90% appearing once. The entry originates in a study of blood T cell repertoires in COVID-19. Study background: Researchers got acute and convalescent COVID-19 samples from the United States, Italy and Spain. Nucleic acid was either cDNA or gDNA, and it came from T cells, B-cell-depleted T cells, or PBMCs.

The germline V gene encodes CDR1 MNHNY and CDR2 SVGAGI (reference sequence). There are 17 residues in the CDR3. V was pared by 5 bases and J by 4 bases, with 15 bases of the junction left unmatched. The sequenced sample was peripheral blood. This sequence originates from a middle-aged man with acute or convalescent COVID-19. The chain uses TRBV6-6 and TRBJ1-2, with 8 bases that match TRBD1. The DNA of the CDR3 is TGTGCCAGCAGTCGACAGGGGAAATCCCAACTCCTCTATGGCTACACCTTC. Encoded protein: CASSRQGKSQLLYGYTF.